A single sample gave rise to the 28 T cell receptor beta chains below, sequenced in a study of T cells in Graves' hyperthyroidism and ophthalmopathy. TCR beta CDR3 regions were amplified from RNA. The HTBI primer set served for first-round RT-PCR of the TCR CDR3. From the multiplex PCR reads, TCRdb called clonotypes with MiXCR, one entry per CDR3 protein. The sample lists hundreds of thousands of distinct CDR3 sequences, approximately 14% occurring once. Sequenced sample: blood. These receptors originate from a woman between 50 and 59 years old with Graves' ophthalmopathy.

This clonotype has ten or more counts. The chain carries TRBV3-1 and TRBJ1-1; D is undetermined. CDR3 length: 14 amino acids. Between the trimmed V and J ends, which lost 0 bases and 7 bases, there was a span of 12 bases. Germline CDR1 and CDR2: LGHDT and YNNKEL (reference sequence). The CDR3 bases are TGTGCCAGCAGCCAAGATTGGGCGGATGGTGAAGCTTTCTTT. It is translated as CASSQDWADGEAFF. Full variable domain (remainder filled in from reference TRBV3-1 and TRBJ1-1): DTAVSQTPKYLVTQMGNDKSIKCEQNLGHDTMYWYKQDSKKFLKIMFSYNNKELIINETVPNRFSPKSPDKAHLNLHINSLELGDSAVYFCASSQDWADGEAFFGQGTRLTVV.

In its sample, this clonotype was seen once. The chain uses TRBV2 and TRBJ2-5; 8 positions match TRBD1. This CDR3 region has 15 residues. The germline gives CDR1 SNHLY, CDR2 FYNNEI. The V segment lost 7 bases and the J segment 1 base; nucleotides outside the gene matches: 8. In DNA form, the CDR3 reads TGTGCCAGCAACCGGGACAGGCTAATCCAAGAGACCCAGTACTTC. Translating it yields CASNRDRLIQETQYF.

There are a few counts of this clonotype. The rearrangement links TRBV5-6 to TRBJ2-2; D may be TRBD2 (5 bases). Trimming cost V 4 bases and J 4 bases, with 14 bases left between them. Germline V gene data show CDR1 as SGHDT and CDR2 as YYEEEE. CDR3 size: 15 residues. CDR3 nucleotides: TGTGCCAGCAGCCGGAGCACTACTAGCACCGGGGAGCTGTTTTTT. It specifies CASSRSTTSTGELFF.

This chain links TRBV27 with TRBJ1-2, with 10 bases identical to TRBD1. The CDR3 runs 13 residues. Per the germline V gene, CDR1 is MNHEY and CDR2 is SMNVEV (reference sequence). Trimming at V came to 7 bases and at J to 6 bases, leaving 5 bases not matched to a gene. This CDR3 is CASKAGTGDGYTF. The CDR3 nucleotides are TGTGCCAGCAAGGCCGGGACAGGGGATGGCTACACCTTC.

This clonotype was observed at least ten times. The chain combines TRBV10-3 with TRBJ2-7; 8 nucleotides agree with TRBD2. The CDR3 sequence is 15 residues long. The germline CDR1 and CDR2 sequences are ENHRY and SYGVKD. V dropped 2 bases and J dropped 3; count of bases not matched to a gene: 6. Here the CDR3 DNA reads TGTGCCATCAGTGAGAGTGGACTAGCAGTCTACGAGCAGTACTTC. Amino acids: CAISESGLAVYEQYF.

In its sample, this clonotype was seen many times. The chain employs TRBV20-1 and TRBJ2-1; 10 nucleotides match TRBD2. Trimming removed 1 base from V and 4 bases from J; junction bases left unmatched: 16. This CDR3 has 19 residues. CDR1 is DFQATT, CDR2 SNEGSKA, per germline (reference sequence). CDR3 nucleotide sequence: TGCAGTGCTAGAGCCCCGGGTAGCGGGAGGTCCGCCGAGTACAATGAGCAGTTCTTC. It yields the protein CSARAPGSGRSAEYNEQFF.

This clonotype was detected only a few times. This chain uses TRBV27 with TRBJ2-1; D might be TRBD1 (6 bases). V was cut by 2 bases and J by 7 bases, with 12 bases left in between. Germline CDR1 reads MNHEY; CDR2 reads SMNVEV (reference sequence). The CDR3 extends over 14 amino acids. CDR3 residues: CASSLGRRGNEQFF. In DNA, the CDR3 is TGTGCCAGCAGTTTAGGTCGTAGGGGGAATGAGCAGTTCTTC.

This clonotype was recorded only once. CDR3 sequence: CASRLWGDTQYF. CDR3 in DNA: TGTGCCAGCAGGTTGTGGGGAGATACGCAGTATTTT. The chain couples TRBV7-9 to TRBJ2-3; D unclear. Trimming took off 6 bases at V and 5 bases at J, with 9 bases between the two ends. The CDR3 sequence is 12 residues long. Per germline, CDR1 SEHNR and CDR2 FQNEAQ (reference sequence).

This clonotype was seen repeatedly, ten times or more. This rearrangement joins TRBV30 to TRBJ2-1; tentatively, D is TRBD1 or TRBD2 (5 bases each). The CDR3 is 15 residues long. The V gene lost 3 bases and the J gene lost 0 bases, with 12 bases spanning the gap. Per the germline V gene, CDR1 is GTSNPN and CDR2 is SVGIG (reference sequence). CDR3 sequence (DNA): TGTGCCTGGAGGGGGGTAGCGTCCTCCTACAATGAGCAGTTCTTC. Translating gives CAWRGVASSYNEQFF.

V and J are TRBV5-1 and TRBJ2-5; 7 bases line up with TRBD2. Germline CDR1 SGHRS, CDR2 YFSETQ. V lost 2 bases, J lost 4 bases, and 8 bases stayed unmatched. The CDR3 has 15 residues. The CDR3 DNA follows: TGCGCCAGCAGCTTTCCTGGCGGGAGCGGAGAGACCCAGTACTTC. Protein: CASSFPGGSGETQYF.

This clonotype was recorded many times. This chain connects TRBV7-2 to TRBJ2-3; 8 nucleotides agree with TRBD2. The CDR3 has 17 amino acids. Germline CDR1 is SGHTA and CDR2 is FQGNSA. The ends lost 3 bases at V and 4 bases at J; junction bases unmatched: 12. The CDR3 coding sequence is TGTGCCAGCAGCTTTTTATCGAGCGGGAGATTTGCAGATACGCAGTATTTT. Protein sequence: CASSFLSSGRFADTQYF.

This clonotype was recorded at least ten times. The V call is TRBV10-3, the J call TRBJ2-7; 7 bases align to TRBD2. With V trimmed by 7 bases and J by 0 bases, 3 bases remained unmatched. Germline V gives CDR1 ENHRY, CDR2 SYGVKD. The CDR3 has 13 residues. CDR3 protein: CAIKAGASYEQYF. The CDR3 region has the DNA TGTGCCATCAAGGCGGGAGCCTCCTACGAGCAGTACTTC.

This clonotype has just a few counts. The chain is built from TRBV5-6 and TRBJ2-1; 16 nucleotides match TRBD2. Germline CDR1 and CDR2: SGHDT and YYEEEE. V trimming: 3 bases; J trimming: 13 bases; junction bases outside the gene matches: 4. This CDR3 comprises 14 residues. The CDR3 protein is CASSSGTSGRAQFF. The CDR3 coding sequence is TGTGCCAGCAGCTCCGGGACTAGCGGGAGGGCCCAGTTCTTC.

V and J are TRBV4-3 and TRBJ2-7; D is uncertain. CDR3 length: 13 amino acids. V was pared by 0 bases and J by 5 bases, with 8 bases between. Germline lookup yields CDR1 LGHNA and CDR2 YSLEER. This CDR3 reads CASSQEAGDEQYF. As DNA, the CDR3 is TGCGCCAGCAGCCAAGAGGCAGGCGACGAGCAGTACTTC.

This clonotype was recorded at least ten times. A junction end diverges from the germline sequence, so it may reflect a read error. The chain is built from TRBV5-1 and TRBJ2-1; the match to TRBD1 covers 12 bases. The CDR3 is 15 residues long. Germline CDR1 reads SGHRS; CDR2 reads YFSETQ. Here the CDR3 DNA reads TGTGCCAGCAGCTTGGGACAGGGGGCGTACAATGAGCAGTTCTTC. Protein: CASSLGQGAYNEQFF.

V is TRBV7-2 and J is TRBJ2-1, with 10 bases that match TRBD2. The J segment lost 4 bases and the V segment lost 3 bases, leaving 6 bases of the junction unmatched. There are 16 residues in the CDR3. Germline-derived CDR1 and CDR2 are SGHTA and FQGNSA. CDR3: CASSFLAGAGYNEQFF. CDR3 bases: TGTGCCAGCAGCTTCCTAGCGGGAGCGGGGTACAATGAGCAGTTCTTC.

The genes are TRBV19 and TRBJ2-1, with 9 bases matching TRBD1. Germline V gene lookup returns CDR1 LNHDA and CDR2 SQIVND (reference sequence). This CDR3 contains 15 residues. The V segment lost 3 bases and the J segment 7 bases; nucleotides outside the gene matches: 7. The CDR3 sequence: CASSITGTGWNEQFF. CDR3 sequence (DNA): TGTGCCAGTAGTATTACTGGGACAGGGTGGAATGAGCAGTTCTTC.

V and J are TRBV10-3 and TRBJ1-5; D uncertain. The germline V gene has CDR1 ENHRY and CDR2 SYGVKD. V was clipped by 4 bases and J by 9 bases, with 22 bases between them. This CDR3 spans 16 amino acids. CDR3 sequence reads: CAISALLVLVGRPQHF. CDR3 DNA: TGTGCCATCAGTGCGTTATTAGTGTTGGTGGGTCGGCCCCAGCATTTT.

This clonotype appeared many times. This chain joins TRBV20-1 and TRBJ1-5; 7 nucleotides align to TRBD1. The V and J ends lost 5 bases and 10 bases, in that order; junction bases with no gene match: 14. CDR3 length: 14 amino acids. Germline values: CDR1 DFQATT, CDR2 SNEGSKA (reference sequence). The CDR3 reads CSAGQVRSEQPQHF. The CDR3 DNA reads TGCAGTGCTGGACAGGTGAGGTCGGAGCAACCCCAGCATTTT.

Many counts were recorded for this clonotype. The CDR3 bases are TGTGCCAGCAGCCACGGACAGGGTCCCTACGAGCAGTACTTC. Translated: CASSHGQGPYEQYF. V gene TRBV7-2 combines with J gene TRBJ2-7, with 8 bases identical to TRBD1. With 5 bases clipped from V and 2 bases from J, the junction kept 5 bases outside the gene matches. CDR1 is SGHTA and CDR2 is FQGNSA in the germline V gene. There are 14 residues in the CDR3. Full variable domain (outside the CDR3, taken from reference TRBV7-2 and TRBJ2-7): GAGVSQSPSNKVTEKGKDVELRCDPISGHTALYWYRQSLGQGLEFLIYFQGNSAPDKSGLPSDRFSAERTGGSVSTLTIQRTQQEDSAVYLCASSHGQGPYEQYFGPGTRLTVT.

This clonotype was counted at least ten times. The rearrangement links TRBV5-1 to TRBJ2-2; D ambiguous. The CDR3 is 15 amino acids. The V and J ends lost 2 bases and 2 bases respectively, with 10 bases between them. Germline V CDR1 and CDR2: SGHRS, YFSETQ. CDR3 protein: CASSFGDGNTGELFF. CDR3 DNA sequence: TGCGCCAGCAGCTTTGGTGACGGTAACACCGGGGAGCTGTTTTTT.

The chain employs TRBV29-1 and TRBJ2-2; D not resolved. The CDR3 length is 14 residues. V was shortened by 4 bases and J by 2 bases, with 11 bases between the two germline ends. The germline V gene has CDR1 SQVTM and CDR2 ANQGSEA. The DNA of the CDR3 is TGCAGCGTTGTAGGACCCAGTAACACCGGGGAGCTGTTTTTT. This encodes CSVVGPSNTGELFF.

This clonotype was found many times. The chain is built from TRBV6-1 and TRBJ1-1, with D maybe TRBD1 (5 bases). Per the germline V gene, CDR1 is MNHNS and CDR2 is SASEGT. This CDR3 is built from 15 residues. V gave up 2 bases and J gave up 1 base, with 11 bases separating them. As DNA, the CDR3 is TGTGCCAGCAGTGAATTGGGACCATGGAACACTGAAGCTTTCTTT. Amino acids: CASSELGPWNTEAFF.

This clonotype was observed a few times. V is TRBV20-1 and J is TRBJ2-7, with D uncertain. Trimming removed 2 bases at V and 3 bases at J, with 11 bases between. The CDR3 extends over 13 amino acids. Germline CDR1 is DFQATT and CDR2 is SNEGSKA (reference sequence). CDR3 nucleotide sequence: TGCAGTGCTAGACCCTCATACAGCTACGAGCAGTACTTC. It yields the protein CSARPSYSYEQYF.

This clonotype was found a few times. The chain links TRBV6-2 or TRBV6-3 to TRBJ2-1; D is undetermined. The CDR3 covers 17 residues. V was clipped by 7 bases and J by 9 bases, with 28 bases between them. CDR1 and CDR2 (germline): MNHEY, SVGEGT. In DNA form, the CDR3 reads TGTGCCAGCACCGACCCCCTCGACTTGTTGGCCTACGGTGAGCAGTTCTTC. Protein: CASTDPLDLLAYGEQFF.

This clonotype was seen a few times. The chain is built from TRBV20-1 and TRBJ1-2, with D uncertain. Germline V gene lookup returns CDR1 DFQATT and CDR2 SNEGSKA (reference sequence). Trimming removed 4 bases from V and 4 bases from J, with 22 bases in between. The CDR3 totals 16 residues. CDR3 sequence reads: CSAILPKGEGGYGYTF. The CDR3 nucleotides are TGCAGTGCTATACTCCCGAAGGGCGAGGGAGGCTATGGCTACACCTTC.

In this sample, this clonotype turned up many times. V is TRBV7-2 and J is TRBJ2-2, with D possibly matching TRBD1 (5 bases). This CDR3 region has 16 residues. V was cut by 2 bases and J by 7 bases, with 17 bases left in between. Germline V gene data show CDR1 as SGHTA and CDR2 as FQGNSA. DNA for the CDR3: TGTACCAGCAGCTTAAGACGCAGGGTTAATGGCGGGGAGCTGTTTTTT. Its protein is CTSSLRRRVNGGELFF. Looking up the rest from reference TRBV7-2 and TRBJ2-2 gives the full variable domain: GAGVSQSPSNKVTEKGKDVELRCDPISGHTALYWYRQSLGQGLEFLIYFQGNSAPDKSGLPSDRFSAERTGGSVSTLTIQRTQQEDSAVYLCTSSLRRRVNGGELFFGEGSRLTVL.

The chain is built from TRBV29-1 and TRBJ2-1, with TRBD2 matching over 8 bases. The CDR3 contains 17 residues. Trimming at V came to 0 bases and at J to 1 base, leaving 8 bases not matched to a gene. Looked up from germline, CDR1 is SQVTM and CDR2 is ANQGSEA. The CDR3 DNA is TGCAGCGTTGAAGATCCCCCTAGCGGGCTTTCCTACAATGAGCAGTTCTTC. The encoded protein is CSVEDPPSGLSYNEQFF.